A selection of T cell receptor beta chains follows, all from one sample in a study of blood T cell repertoires in COVID-19. Data came from immunoSEQ multiplex PCR; TCRdb stores just in-frame clones and leaves some out. The sample shows 65,000 to 80,000 clones, around nine tenths of them seen only once. The material sequenced was peripheral blood. The origin of the receptors is a man aged 70 or older with active or convalescent COVID-19. Each CDR3 is given with its conserved first and last residue. The order of the fields is clone size, V gene, D gene, J gene, CDR3 protein, CDR3 DNA. D genes are given only for firm matches. Rows may omit the clone size; those that give it use once, few, many or a size class.

abundance: .
v_gene: TRBV2
d_gene: TRBD1
j_gene: TRBJ1-5
CDR3aa: CASRDRGFGNQPQHF
CDR3nt: TGTGCCAGCAGAGACAGGGGTTTTGGCAATCAGCCCCAGCATTTT

abundance: .
v_gene: TRBV28
d_gene: TRBD1
j_gene: TRBJ2-7
CDR3aa: CASNAPGQSYEQYF
CDR3nt: TGTGCCAGCAATGCTCCGGGACAGTCCTACGAGCAGTACTTC

abundance: .
v_gene: TRBV28
d_gene: TRBD1
j_gene: TRBJ1-1
CDR3aa: CASSGPDRGRITEAFF
CDR3nt: TGTGCCAGCAGTGGCCCGGACAGGGGGCGTATCACTGAAGCTTTCTTT

abundance: .
v_gene: TRBV5-1
d_gene: .
j_gene: TRBJ2-2
CDR3aa: CASSLVLAGNTGELFF
CDR3nt: TGCGCCAGCAGCTTGGTACTGGCAGGGAACACCGGGGAGCTGTTTTTT

abundance: .
v_gene: TRBV27
d_gene: TRBD1
j_gene: TRBJ2-7
CDR3aa: CASSLTRPGQGYEQYF
CDR3nt: TGTGCCAGCAGTTTAACGCGGCCGGGACAGGGGTACGAGCAGTACTTC

abundance: .
v_gene: TRBV7-3
d_gene: .
j_gene: TRBJ2-5
CDR3aa: CASSFTRGETQYF
CDR3nt: TGTGCCAGCAGCTTCACCAGGGGAGAGACCCAGTACTTC

abundance: .
v_gene: TRBV7-2
d_gene: .
j_gene: TRBJ2-5
CDR3aa: CASSRDWREETQYF
CDR3nt: TGTGCCAGCAGCCGGGACTGGCGAGAGGAGACCCAGTACTTC

abundance: .
v_gene: TRBV5-1
d_gene: TRBD2
j_gene: TRBJ2-3
CDR3aa: CASSSDISGGPTDTQYF
CDR3nt: TGCGCCAGCAGCTCGGATATAAGCGGGGGTCCCACAGATACGCAGTATTTT

abundance: .
v_gene: TRBV10-2
d_gene: TRBD2
j_gene: TRBJ2-2
CDR3aa: CASSGGRVNTGELFF
CDR3nt: TGCGCCAGCAGTGGGGGGAGGGTAAACACCGGGGAGCTGTTTTTT

abundance: .
v_gene: TRBV19
d_gene: .
j_gene: TRBJ2-3
CDR3aa: CASSTWDFTDTQYF
CDR3nt: TGTGCCAGTAGTACCTGGGACTTTACAGATACGCAGTATTTT

abundance: .
v_gene: TRBV5-1
d_gene: .
j_gene: TRBJ2-1
CDR3aa: CASSLGLYNEQFF
CDR3nt: TGCGCCAGCAGCTTGGGGCTCTACAATGAGCAGTTCTTC

abundance: .
v_gene: TRBV30
d_gene: TRBD1
j_gene: TRBJ1-1
CDR3aa: CAWSTGGPMGTEAFF
CDR3nt: TGTGCCTGGAGTACAGGGGGGCCGATGGGCACTGAAGCTTTCTTT

abundance: .
v_gene: TRBV9
d_gene: .
j_gene: TRBJ1-3
CDR3aa: CASSPMSGGGYTIYF
CDR3nt: TGTGCCAGCAGCCCCATGAGCGGGGGTGGATACACCATATATTTT

abundance: .
v_gene: TRBV7-3
d_gene: .
j_gene: TRBJ2-2
CDR3aa: CASSLNGENTGELFF
CDR3nt: TGTGCCAGCAGCTTAAACGGGGAGAACACCGGGGAGCTGTTTTTT

abundance: .
v_gene: TRBV2
d_gene: .
j_gene: TRBJ2-5
CDR3aa: CASSDKGGWRETQYF
CDR3nt: TGTGCCAGCAGTGATAAGGGGGGGTGGAGGGAGACCCAGTACTTC

abundance: once
v_gene: TRBV7-9
d_gene: TRBD1
j_gene: TRBJ1-6
CDR3aa: CASSLGLGTADNSPLHF
CDR3nt: TGTGCCAGCAGCTTAGGACTCGGGACAGCAGATAATTCACCCCTCCACTTT

abundance: .
v_gene: TRBV3-1/TRBV3-2
d_gene: .
j_gene: TRBJ2-3
CDR3aa: CASSKLDTQYF
CDR3nt: TGTGCCAGCAGCAAACTAGATACGCAGTATTTT

abundance: .
v_gene: TRBV11-1
d_gene: .
j_gene: TRBJ2-5
CDR3aa: CASGRREWETQYF
CDR3nt: TGTGCCAGCGGGAGGAGGGAATGGGAGACCCAGTACTTC

abundance: .
v_gene: TRBV6-6
d_gene: .
j_gene: TRBJ2-7
CDR3aa: CASRDRLSYEQYF
CDR3nt: TGTGCCAGCAGAGACAGGCTCTCCTACGAGCAGTACTTC

abundance: .
v_gene: TRBV18
d_gene: TRBD1
j_gene: TRBJ2-1
CDR3aa: CASSPGTGNYQNEQFF
CDR3nt: TGTGCCAGCTCACCGGGGACAGGGAATTATCAGAATGAGCAGTTCTTC

abundance: .
v_gene: TRBV11-3
d_gene: .
j_gene: TRBJ2-7
CDR3aa: CASSLGAGSAYEQYF
CDR3nt: TGTGCCAGCAGCTTAGGGGCCGGATCTGCCTACGAGCAGTACTTC

abundance: .
v_gene: TRBV29-1
d_gene: .
j_gene: TRBJ2-7
CDR3aa: CSVATGSRAYEQYF
CDR3nt: TGCAGCGTTGCTACAGGGTCTAGGGCCTACGAGCAGTACTTC

abundance: .
v_gene: TRBV28
d_gene: TRBD1
j_gene: TRBJ1-6
CDR3aa: CASRPDRVAYNSPLHF
CDR3nt: TGTGCCAGCAGACCCGACAGGGTCGCCTATAATTCACCCCTCCACTTT

abundance: .
v_gene: TRBV7-2
d_gene: TRBD1
j_gene: TRBJ1-2
CDR3aa: CASSLEGTVNYGYTF
CDR3nt: TGTGCCAGCAGCTTAGAAGGGACAGTGAACTATGGCTACACCTTC

abundance: .
v_gene: TRBV19
d_gene: TRBD1
j_gene: TRBJ1-5
CDR3aa: CASSQTGPNQPQHF
CDR3nt: TGTGCCAGTAGTCAGACAGGGCCAAATCAGCCCCAGCATTTT

abundance: .
v_gene: TRBV19
d_gene: TRBD1
j_gene: TRBJ2-7
CDR3aa: CASSKGTGTTYEQYF
CDR3nt: TGTGCCAGTAGTAAAGGGACAGGGACAACCTACGAGCAGTACTTC

abundance: .
v_gene: TRBV15
d_gene: .
j_gene: TRBJ2-2
CDR3aa: CATSRDTTTGELFF
CDR3nt: TGTGCCACCAGCAGAGATACCACTACCGGGGAGCTGTTTTTT

abundance: .
v_gene: TRBV4-1
d_gene: .
j_gene: TRBJ1-4
CDR3aa: CASSQEQTLRVKLFF
CDR3nt: TGCGCCAGCAGCCAAGAACAGACCTTACGCGTAAAACTGTTTTTT

abundance: .
v_gene: TRBV11-2
d_gene: TRBD2
j_gene: TRBJ2-7
CDR3aa: CASSLVGVAGGFYEQYF
CDR3nt: TGTGCCAGCAGCTTAGTAGGCGTAGCGGGAGGGTTTTACGAGCAGTACTTC

abundance: .
v_gene: TRBV6-5
d_gene: .
j_gene: TRBJ1-6
CDR3aa: CASNPWGVKDSPLHF
CDR3nt: TGTGCCAGCAACCCTTGGGGGGTTAAGGATTCACCCCTCCACTTT

abundance: .
v_gene: TRBV3-1/TRBV3-2
d_gene: TRBD2
j_gene: TRBJ2-5
CDR3aa: CASSQVFPLGGGRGETQYF
CDR3nt: TGTGCCAGCAGCCAAGTTTTCCCCCTTGGCGGGGGGCGCGGGGAGACCCAGTACTTC

abundance: .
v_gene: TRBV2
d_gene: .
j_gene: TRBJ2-7
CDR3aa: CASSSGGSYEQYF
CDR3nt: TGTGCCAGCTCCAGCGGAGGCTCCTACGAGCAGTACTTC

abundance: .
v_gene: TRBV2
d_gene: TRBD1
j_gene: TRBJ1-3
CDR3aa: CASSVTGGSGNTIYF
CDR3nt: TGTGCCAGCAGCGTAACAGGGGGCTCTGGAAACACCATATATTTT

abundance: .
v_gene: TRBV5-1
d_gene: TRBD2
j_gene: TRBJ2-1
CDR3aa: CASSLGTSSYNEQFF
CDR3nt: TGCGCCAGCAGCTTGGGGACTAGCAGTTACAATGAGCAGTTCTTC

abundance: .
v_gene: TRBV19
d_gene: TRBD1
j_gene: TRBJ1-5
CDR3aa: CASSSGTGLRMRPQHF
CDR3nt: TGTGCCAGTAGTAGTGGGACAGGGCTTCGGATGCGGCCCCAGCATTTT

abundance: .
v_gene: TRBV12-3/TRBV12-4
d_gene: .
j_gene: TRBJ1-1
CDR3aa: CASSLAGGLEAFF
CDR3nt: TGTGCCAGCAGTTTAGCTGGTGGACTTGAAGCTTTCTTT

abundance: few
v_gene: TRBV5-8
d_gene: .
j_gene: TRBJ1-5
CDR3aa: CASSSRQFNNQPQHF
CDR3nt: TGTGCCAGCAGCTCTAGGCAGTTCAACAATCAGCCCCAGCATTTT

abundance: few
v_gene: TRBV3-1/TRBV3-2
d_gene: .
j_gene: TRBJ2-7
CDR3aa: CASSQDIRVLEQYF
CDR3nt: TGTGCCAGCAGCCAAGATATTCGGGTCCTCGAGCAGTACTTC

abundance: .
v_gene: TRBV9
d_gene: TRBD1
j_gene: TRBJ2-7
CDR3aa: CASSKDRGRNEQYF
CDR3nt: TGTGCCAGCAGCAAGGACAGGGGGCGGAACGAGCAGTACTTC

abundance: .
v_gene: TRBV24-1
d_gene: .
j_gene: TRBJ2-5
CDR3aa: CATSDGGQETQYF
CDR3nt: TGTGCCACCAGTGATGGCGGGCAAGAGACCCAGTACTTC

abundance: .
v_gene: TRBV10-3
d_gene: TRBD1
j_gene: TRBJ1-1
CDR3aa: CAITSGQGEAEAFF
CDR3nt: TGTGCCATCACCTCGGGACAGGGGGAAGCTGAAGCTTTCTTT

abundance: .
v_gene: TRBV11-3
d_gene: TRBD2
j_gene: TRBJ2-1
CDR3aa: CASSFREGLNEQFF
CDR3nt: TGTGCCAGCAGCTTTCGGGAGGGCCTCAATGAGCAGTTCTTC

abundance: .
v_gene: TRBV6-5
d_gene: .
j_gene: TRBJ2-3
CDR3aa: CATGQGTDTQYF
CDR3nt: TGTGCCACCGGGCAGGGAACAGATACGCAGTATTTT

abundance: .
v_gene: TRBV25-1
d_gene: TRBD1
j_gene: TRBJ1-2
CDR3aa: CASRGVGGQSFYGYTF
CDR3nt: TGTGCCAGCAGAGGAGTTGGGGGACAGAGTTTCTATGGCTACACCTTC

abundance: .
v_gene: TRBV27
d_gene: TRBD2
j_gene: TRBJ2-1
CDR3aa: CASGLLAGGPDEQFF
CDR3nt: TGTGCCAGCGGGTTACTAGCGGGAGGGCCGGATGAGCAGTTCTTC

abundance: .
v_gene: TRBV12-3/TRBV12-4
d_gene: .
j_gene: TRBJ2-7
CDR3aa: CASSRAYEQYF
CDR3nt: TGTGCCAGCAGTCGGGCCTACGAGCAGTACTTC

abundance: .
v_gene: TRBV5-1
d_gene: .
j_gene: TRBJ2-2
CDR3aa: CASSLPDTTGELFF
CDR3nt: TGCGCCAGCAGCTTGCCCGACACCACCGGGGAGCTGTTTTTT

abundance: .
v_gene: TRBV12-3/TRBV12-4
d_gene: .
j_gene: TRBJ1-1
CDR3aa: CASSLSPDTEAFF
CDR3nt: TGTGCCAGCAGCTTGAGTCCGGACACTGAAGCTTTCTTT

abundance: .
v_gene: TRBV20-1
d_gene: TRBD2
j_gene: TRBJ2-1
CDR3aa: CSASVAGGVNEQFF
CDR3nt: TGCAGTGCTAGTGTGGCGGGAGGAGTCAATGAGCAGTTCTTC

abundance: .
v_gene: TRBV3-1/TRBV3-2
d_gene: TRBD2
j_gene: TRBJ2-7
CDR3aa: CASSSLAGDNEQYF
CDR3nt: TGTGCCAGCAGCTCACTAGCGGGAGACAACGAGCAGTACTTC

abundance: .
v_gene: TRBV6-5
d_gene: .
j_gene: TRBJ2-1
CDR3aa: CASKGTRNGDEQFF
CDR3nt: TGTGCCAGCAAAGGGACTCGCAACGGCGATGAGCAGTTCTTC

abundance: .
v_gene: TRBV27
d_gene: .
j_gene: TRBJ2-7
CDR3aa: CASNNSGTQDLYEQYF
CDR3nt: TGTGCCAGCAACAATTCCGGGACACAGGATCTCTACGAGCAGTACTTC

abundance: .
v_gene: TRBV7-9
d_gene: .
j_gene: TRBJ2-1
CDR3aa: CASSLGQWGLLNEQFF
CDR3nt: TGTGCCAGCAGCTTAGGGCAATGGGGACTCCTCAATGAGCAGTTCTTC

abundance: once
v_gene: TRBV3-1/TRBV3-2
d_gene: TRBD2
j_gene: TRBJ2-3
CDR3aa: CASSQDFRTSPNF
CDR3nt: TGTGCCAGCAGCCAAGACTTTAGGACTAGCCCCAATTTT

abundance: .
v_gene: TRBV28
d_gene: .
j_gene: TRBJ1-1
CDR3aa: CASSLSTGWEAFF
CDR3nt: TGTGCCAGCAGTTTGTCCACAGGGTGGGAAGCTTTCTTT